Listed below are T cell receptor beta chains from one sample, sequenced in a study of cytomegalovirus exposure and HLA in healthy donors. TCRdb keeps only in-frame clones here, not all; method: immunoSEQ multiplex PCR. The top ten clones hold less than 6% of a sample with 95,000 to 120,000 clones, around 77% of them seen once. Sequenced input: PBMCs. The source is a woman under 40 in good health and CMV-seropositive. Both conserved end residues are part of each CDR3. A D gene is named only where the DNA matches it firmly.

V gene: TRBV7-8; D gene: .; J gene: TRBJ2-1; CDR3 DNA: TGTGCCAGCAGCTTATTACTAGGAAGGAGTGATGAGCAGTTCTTC; CDR3 protein: CASSLLLGRSDEQFF
V gene: TRBV6-1; D gene: .; J gene: TRBJ2-1; CDR3 DNA: TGTGCCAGCAGTGAAGAAAGCCGGGATTACAATGAGCAGTTCTTC; CDR3 protein: CASSEESRDYNEQFF
V gene: TRBV18; D gene: .; J gene: TRBJ1-4; CDR3 DNA: TGTGCCAGCTCACCTGTCGGAGGATCAACTAATGAAAAACTGTTTTTT; CDR3 protein: CASSPVGGSTNEKLFF
V gene: TRBV9; D gene: .; J gene: TRBJ2-5; CDR3 DNA: TGTGCCAGCAGCGTAGGACTGGGACTTCAAGAGACCCAGTACTTC; CDR3 protein: CASSVGLGLQETQYF
V gene: TRBV5-1; D gene: .; J gene: TRBJ1-1; CDR3 DNA: TGCGCCAGCAGCTTGTCAACGGGGGGCGGTAACACTGAAGCTTTCTTT; CDR3 protein: CASSLSTGGGNTEAFF
V gene: TRBV19; D gene: TRBD1; J gene: TRBJ1-1; CDR3 DNA: TGTGCCTCAAGCGGACAGGGGGCGAACACTGAAGCTTTCTTT; CDR3 protein: CASSGQGANTEAFF
V gene: TRBV5-1; D gene: TRBD1; J gene: TRBJ2-6; CDR3 DNA: TGCGCCAGCAGCTCCCCCCAGGGGGCAAAGTCTGGGGCCAACGTCCTGACTTTC; CDR3 protein: CASSSPQGAKSGANVLTF
V gene: TRBV27; D gene: .; J gene: TRBJ1-2; CDR3 DNA: TGTGCCAGCAGTTTCTCCGTTAACTATGGCTACACCTTC; CDR3 protein: CASSFSVNYGYTF
V gene: TRBV9; D gene: TRBD1; J gene: TRBJ2-1; CDR3 DNA: TGTGCCAGCAGCGCATCCTTAACAGGGGGCCAATACAATGAGCAGTTCTTC; CDR3 protein: CASSASLTGGQYNEQFF
V gene: TRBV10-1; D gene: TRBD1; J gene: TRBJ2-7; CDR3 DNA: TGCGCCAGCCGCCGGACAGGGGAGTCTTACGAGCAGTACTTC; CDR3 protein: CASRRTGESYEQYF